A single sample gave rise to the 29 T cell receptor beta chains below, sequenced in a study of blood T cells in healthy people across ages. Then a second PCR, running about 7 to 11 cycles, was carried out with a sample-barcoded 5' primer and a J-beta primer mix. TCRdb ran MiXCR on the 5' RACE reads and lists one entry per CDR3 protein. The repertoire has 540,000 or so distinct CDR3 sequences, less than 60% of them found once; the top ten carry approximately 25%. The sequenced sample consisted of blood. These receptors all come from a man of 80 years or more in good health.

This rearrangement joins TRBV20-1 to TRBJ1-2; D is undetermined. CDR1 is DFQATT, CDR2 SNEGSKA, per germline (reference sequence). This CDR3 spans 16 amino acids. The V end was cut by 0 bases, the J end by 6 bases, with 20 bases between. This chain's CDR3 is CSARDPMTITGNGYTF. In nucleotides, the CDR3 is TGCAGTGCTAGAGATCCCATGACCATCACTGGCAATGGCTACACCTTC.

CDR3 DNA: TGTGCCAGCAGCTTAGCGGGGGCTACTAGCACAGATACGCAGTATTTT. It is translated as CASSLAGATSTDTQYF. The genes are TRBV7-2 and TRBJ2-3; TRBD1 is a possible D gene (6 bases). The V end lost 0 bases, the J end lost 0 bases, and 10 bases lay between the germline ends. The CDR3 is 16 residues long. Germline V CDR1 and CDR2: SGHTA, FQGNSA.

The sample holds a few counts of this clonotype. The CDR3 loop is CASSFPGANEQFF. The CDR3 DNA follows: TGCGCCAGCAGCTTCCCTGGTGCAAATGAGCAGTTCTTC. The V gene is TRBV5-1, the J gene TRBJ2-1; D is ambiguous. Looked up from germline, CDR1 is SGHRS and CDR2 is YFSETQ. V dropped 2 bases and J dropped 7 bases, with 10 bases sitting between them. This CDR3 spans 13 amino acids. Full variable domain (missing parts from reference TRBV5-1 and TRBJ2-1): KAGVTQTPRYLIKTRGQQVTLSCSPISGHRSVSWYQQTPGQGLQFLFEYFSETQRNKGNFPGRFSGRQFSNSRSEMNVSTLELGDSALYLCASSFPGANEQFFGPGTRLTVL.

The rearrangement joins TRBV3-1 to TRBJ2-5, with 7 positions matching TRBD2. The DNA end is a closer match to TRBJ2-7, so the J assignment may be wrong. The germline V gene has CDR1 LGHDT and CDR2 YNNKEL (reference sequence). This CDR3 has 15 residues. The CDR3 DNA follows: TGTGCCAGCAGCCAAGGTTGGAGCGGGGAGTACGAGCAGTACTTC. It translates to CASSQGWSGEYEQYF.

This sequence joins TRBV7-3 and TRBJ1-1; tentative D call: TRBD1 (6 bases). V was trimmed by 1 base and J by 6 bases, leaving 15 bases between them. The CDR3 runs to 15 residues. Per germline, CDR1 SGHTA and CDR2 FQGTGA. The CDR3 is CASSLNAGEGAEAFF. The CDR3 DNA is TGTGCCAGCAGCTTAAATGCGGGGGAGGGGGCTGAAGCTTTCTTT.

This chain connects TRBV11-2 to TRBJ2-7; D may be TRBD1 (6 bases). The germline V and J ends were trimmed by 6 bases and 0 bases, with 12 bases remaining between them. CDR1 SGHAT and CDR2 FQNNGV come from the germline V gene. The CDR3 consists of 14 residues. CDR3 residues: CASRRTVNSYEQYF. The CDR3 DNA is TGTGCCAGCAGACGGACAGTGAACTCCTACGAGCAGTACTTC. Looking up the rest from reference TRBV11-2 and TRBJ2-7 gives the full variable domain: EAGVAQSPRYKIIEKRQSVAFWCNPISGHATLYWYQQILGQGPKLLIQFQNNGVVDDSQLPKDRFSAERLKGVDSTLKIQPAKLEDSAVYLCASRRTVNSYEQYFGPGTRLTVT.

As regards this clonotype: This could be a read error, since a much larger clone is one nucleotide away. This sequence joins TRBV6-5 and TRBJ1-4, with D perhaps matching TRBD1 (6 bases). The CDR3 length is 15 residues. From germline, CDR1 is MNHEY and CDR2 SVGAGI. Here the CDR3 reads CASGYSGAGREKLFF. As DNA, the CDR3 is TGTGCCAGCGGTTACTCGGGGGCAGGGAGAGAAAAACTGTTTTTT.

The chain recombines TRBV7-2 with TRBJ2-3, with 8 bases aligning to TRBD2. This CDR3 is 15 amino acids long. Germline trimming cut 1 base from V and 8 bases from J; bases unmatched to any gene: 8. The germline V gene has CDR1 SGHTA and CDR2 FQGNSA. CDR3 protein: CASSLDGGAGGTQYF. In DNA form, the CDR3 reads TGTGCCAGCAGCTTAGACGGGGGGGCTGGGGGTACGCAGTATTTT.

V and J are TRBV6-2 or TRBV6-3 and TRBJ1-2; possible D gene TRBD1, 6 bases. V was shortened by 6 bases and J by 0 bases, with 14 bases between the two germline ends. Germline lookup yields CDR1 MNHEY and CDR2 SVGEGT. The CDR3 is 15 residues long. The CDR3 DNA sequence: TGTGCCAGCAGACGACAGGAAGGTTCTAACTATGGCTACACCTTC. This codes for CASRRQEGSNYGYTF.

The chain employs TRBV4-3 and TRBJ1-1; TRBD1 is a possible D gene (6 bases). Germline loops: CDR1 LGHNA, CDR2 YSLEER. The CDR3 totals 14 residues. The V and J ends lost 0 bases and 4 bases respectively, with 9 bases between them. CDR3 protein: CASSQDGGATEAFF. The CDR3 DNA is TGCGCCAGCAGCCAAGATGGGGGGGCCACTGAAGCTTTCTTT.

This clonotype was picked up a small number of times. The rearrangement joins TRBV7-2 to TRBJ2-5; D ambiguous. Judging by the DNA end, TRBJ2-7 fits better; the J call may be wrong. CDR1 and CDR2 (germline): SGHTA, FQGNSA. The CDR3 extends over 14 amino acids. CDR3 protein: CASSQALSRAEQYF. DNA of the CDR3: TGTGCCAGCAGCCAAGCACTCTCGAGAGCCGAGCAGTACTTC.

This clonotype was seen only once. For the CDR3, the DNA is TGTGCCAGCAGCTTAGTAGCGGGGTTCTCCTACGAGCAGTACTTC. Translated, it gives CASSLVAGFSYEQYF. This sequence joins TRBV7-2 and TRBJ2-7, with TRBD2 matching over 8 bases. Losses at the gene ends were 1 base for V and 0 bases for J; bases not matched to a gene: 2. The CDR3 contains 15 residues. Germline-derived CDR1 and CDR2 are SGHTA and FQGNSA.

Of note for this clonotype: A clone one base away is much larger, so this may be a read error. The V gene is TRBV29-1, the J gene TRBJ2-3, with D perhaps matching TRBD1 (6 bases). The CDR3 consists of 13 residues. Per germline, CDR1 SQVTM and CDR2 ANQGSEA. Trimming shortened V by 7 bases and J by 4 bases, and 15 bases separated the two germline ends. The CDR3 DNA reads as TGCAGCGGGTCACAGGGTGGGTCAGATACGCAGTATTTT. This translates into CSGSQGGSDTQYF.

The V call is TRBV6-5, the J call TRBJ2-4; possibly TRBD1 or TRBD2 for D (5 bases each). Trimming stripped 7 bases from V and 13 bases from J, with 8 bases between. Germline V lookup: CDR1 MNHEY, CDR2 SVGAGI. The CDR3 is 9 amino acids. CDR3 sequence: CASKGTQYF. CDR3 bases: TGTGCCAGCAAGGGGACGCAGTACTTC.

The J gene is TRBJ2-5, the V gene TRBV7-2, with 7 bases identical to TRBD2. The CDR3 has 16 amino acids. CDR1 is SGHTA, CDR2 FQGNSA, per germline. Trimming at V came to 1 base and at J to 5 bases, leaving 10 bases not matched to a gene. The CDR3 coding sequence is TGTGCCAGCAGCTTAGAATCGGCGGGAGAAGGGGAGACCCAGTACTTC. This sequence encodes CASSLESAGEGETQYF.

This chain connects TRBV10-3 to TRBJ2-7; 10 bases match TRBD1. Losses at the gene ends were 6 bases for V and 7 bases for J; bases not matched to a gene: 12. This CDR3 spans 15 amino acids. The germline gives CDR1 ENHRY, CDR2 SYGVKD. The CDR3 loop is CAISEQPGQGREQYF. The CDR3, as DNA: TGTGCCATCAGCGAGCAACCGGGACAGGGGAGAGAGCAGTACTTC.

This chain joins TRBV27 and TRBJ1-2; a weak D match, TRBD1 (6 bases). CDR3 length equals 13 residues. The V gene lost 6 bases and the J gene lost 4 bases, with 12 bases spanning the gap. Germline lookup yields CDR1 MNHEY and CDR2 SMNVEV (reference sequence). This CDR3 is CASSRGQSYGYTF. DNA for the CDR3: TGTGCCAGCAGCCGCGGACAGTCCTATGGCTACACCTTC.

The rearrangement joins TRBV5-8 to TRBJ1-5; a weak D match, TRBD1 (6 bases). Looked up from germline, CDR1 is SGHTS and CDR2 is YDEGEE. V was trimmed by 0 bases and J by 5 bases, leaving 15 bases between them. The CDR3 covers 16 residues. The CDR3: CASSLEWAGDDQPQHF. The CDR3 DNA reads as TGTGCCAGCAGCTTGGAGTGGGCAGGGGACGATCAGCCCCAGCATTTT.

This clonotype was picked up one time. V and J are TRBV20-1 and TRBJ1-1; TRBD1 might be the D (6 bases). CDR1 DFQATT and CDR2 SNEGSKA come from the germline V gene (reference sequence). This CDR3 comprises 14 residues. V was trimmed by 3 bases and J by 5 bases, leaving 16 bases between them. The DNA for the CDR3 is TGCAGTGCTAGTCAGCCAGGAGGGGGTACTGAAGCTTTCTTT. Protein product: CSASQPGGGTEAFF.

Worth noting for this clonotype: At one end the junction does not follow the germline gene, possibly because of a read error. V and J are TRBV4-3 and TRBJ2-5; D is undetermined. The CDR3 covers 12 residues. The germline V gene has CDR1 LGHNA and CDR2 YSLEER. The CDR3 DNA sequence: TGCCCCAGCAGCCAAGATAATGAAAAGCAGTACTTC. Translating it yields CPSSQDNEKQYF.

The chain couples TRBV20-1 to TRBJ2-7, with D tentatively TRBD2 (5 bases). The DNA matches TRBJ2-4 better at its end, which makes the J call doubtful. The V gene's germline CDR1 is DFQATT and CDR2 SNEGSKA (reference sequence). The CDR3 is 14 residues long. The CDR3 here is CSARDVRGLNIQYF. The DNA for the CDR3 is TGCAGTGCTAGAGATGTTCGGGGTCTCAACATTCAGTACTTC.

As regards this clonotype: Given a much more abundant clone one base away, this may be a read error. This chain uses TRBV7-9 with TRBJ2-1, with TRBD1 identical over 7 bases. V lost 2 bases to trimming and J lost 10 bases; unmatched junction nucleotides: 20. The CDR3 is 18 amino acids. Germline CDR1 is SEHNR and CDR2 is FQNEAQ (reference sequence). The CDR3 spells CASSLPGQVRFPPYEQFF. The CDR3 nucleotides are TGTGCCAGCAGCTTACCCGGACAGGTTCGGTTCCCTCCCTACGAGCAGTTCTTC.

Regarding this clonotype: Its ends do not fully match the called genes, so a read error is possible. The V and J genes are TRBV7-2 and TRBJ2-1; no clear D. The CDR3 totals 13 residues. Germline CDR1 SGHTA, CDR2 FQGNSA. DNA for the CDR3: TGTGCCAGCATCTTAACACGTTTTTATGAGCAGTTCTTC. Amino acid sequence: CASILTRFYEQFF.

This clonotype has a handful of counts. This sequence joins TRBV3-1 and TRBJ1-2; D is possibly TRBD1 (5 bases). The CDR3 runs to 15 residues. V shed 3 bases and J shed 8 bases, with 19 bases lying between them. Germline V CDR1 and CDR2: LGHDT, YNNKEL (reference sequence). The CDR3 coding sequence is TGTGCCAGCAGCCAGGGTACCGGGACCCGTTGGGGCTACACCTTC. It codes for CASSQGTGTRWGYTF.

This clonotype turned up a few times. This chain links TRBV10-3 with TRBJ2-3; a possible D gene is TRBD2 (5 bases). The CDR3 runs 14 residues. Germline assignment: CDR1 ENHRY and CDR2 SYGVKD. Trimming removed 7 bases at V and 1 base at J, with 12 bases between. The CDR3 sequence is CAINPGSGTDTQYF. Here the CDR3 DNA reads TGTGCCATCAACCCGGGTAGCGGCACAGATACGCAGTATTTT.

DNA of the CDR3: TGTGCCAGCAGCACAAATGGGGTCCAGCATTTT. Protein: CASSTNGVQHF. This rearrangement joins TRBV7-2 to TRBJ1-5; unclear D gene. This CDR3 spans 11 amino acids. V lost 5 bases and J lost 12, with 11 bases in between. CDR1 is SGHTA, CDR2 FQGNSA, per germline.

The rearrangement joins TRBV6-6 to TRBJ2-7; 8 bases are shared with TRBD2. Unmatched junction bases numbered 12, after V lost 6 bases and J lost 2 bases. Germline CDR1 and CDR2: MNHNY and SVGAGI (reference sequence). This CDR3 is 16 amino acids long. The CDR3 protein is CASSHSFSGEAYEQYF. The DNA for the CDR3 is TGTGCCAGCAGCCACTCATTTAGCGGGGAGGCCTACGAGCAGTACTTC.

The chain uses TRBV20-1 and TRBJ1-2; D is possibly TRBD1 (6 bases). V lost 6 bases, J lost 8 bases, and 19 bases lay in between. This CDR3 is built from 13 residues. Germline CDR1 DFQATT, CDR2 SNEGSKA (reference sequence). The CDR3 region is CSALDPPRGGYTF. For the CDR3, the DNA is TGCAGTGCCCTTGACCCACCGAGGGGGGGCTACACCTTC.

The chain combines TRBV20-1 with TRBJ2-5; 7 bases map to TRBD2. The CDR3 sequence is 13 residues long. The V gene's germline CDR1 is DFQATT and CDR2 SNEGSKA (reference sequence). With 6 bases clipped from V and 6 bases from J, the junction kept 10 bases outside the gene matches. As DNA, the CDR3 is TGCAGTGCCCAAAGCGGGGCGGGACAGACCCAGTACTTC. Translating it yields CSAQSGAGQTQYF.